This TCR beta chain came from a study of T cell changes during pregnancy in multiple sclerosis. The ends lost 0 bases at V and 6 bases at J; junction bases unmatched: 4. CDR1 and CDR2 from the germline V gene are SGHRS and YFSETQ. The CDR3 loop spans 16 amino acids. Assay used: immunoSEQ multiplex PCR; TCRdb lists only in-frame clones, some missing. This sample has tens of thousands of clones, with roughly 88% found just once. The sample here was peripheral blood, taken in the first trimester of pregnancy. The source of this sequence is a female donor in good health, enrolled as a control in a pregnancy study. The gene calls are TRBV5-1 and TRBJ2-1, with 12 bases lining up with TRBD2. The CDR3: CASSLALAGGLNEQFF. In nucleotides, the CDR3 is TGCGCCAGCAGCTTGGCCCTAGCGGGAGGGCTCAATGAGCAGTTCTTC.